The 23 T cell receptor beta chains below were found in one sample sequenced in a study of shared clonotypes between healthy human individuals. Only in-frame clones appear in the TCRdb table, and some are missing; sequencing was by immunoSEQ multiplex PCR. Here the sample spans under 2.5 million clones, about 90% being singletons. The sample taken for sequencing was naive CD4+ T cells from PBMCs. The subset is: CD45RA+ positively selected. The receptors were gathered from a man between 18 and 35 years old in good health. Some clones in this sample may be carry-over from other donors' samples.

The DNA for the CDR3 is TGCGCCAGCCGGGCAGGGGACGAGCAGTACTTC. As protein: CASRAGDEQYF. The rearrangement joins TRBV5-1 to TRBJ2-7; weak D call: TRBD1 (6 bases). From germline, CDR1 is SGHRS and CDR2 YFSETQ. The CDR3 extends over 11 amino acids. V was pared by 7 bases and J by 5 bases, with 10 bases between.

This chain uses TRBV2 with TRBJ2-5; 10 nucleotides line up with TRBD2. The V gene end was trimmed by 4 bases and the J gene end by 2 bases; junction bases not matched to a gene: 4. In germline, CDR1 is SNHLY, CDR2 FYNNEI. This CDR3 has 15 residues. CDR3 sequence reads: CASSARTSGQETQYF. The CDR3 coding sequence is TGTGCCAGCAGTGCAAGGACTAGCGGACAAGAGACCCAGTACTTC.

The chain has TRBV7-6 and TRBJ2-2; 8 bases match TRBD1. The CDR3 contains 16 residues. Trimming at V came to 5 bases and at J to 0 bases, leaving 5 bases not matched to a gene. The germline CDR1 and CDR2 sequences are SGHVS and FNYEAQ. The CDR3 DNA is TGTGCCAGCAGCCCCCCGGGACAGGCGAACACCGGGGAGCTGTTTTTT. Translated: CASSPPGQANTGELFF. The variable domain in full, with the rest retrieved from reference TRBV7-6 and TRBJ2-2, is GAGVSQSPRYKVTKRGQDVALRCDPISGHVSLYWYRQALGQGPEFLTYFNYEAQQDKSGLPNDRFSAERPEGSISTLTIQRTEQRDSAMYRCASSPPGQANTGELFFGEGSRLTVL.

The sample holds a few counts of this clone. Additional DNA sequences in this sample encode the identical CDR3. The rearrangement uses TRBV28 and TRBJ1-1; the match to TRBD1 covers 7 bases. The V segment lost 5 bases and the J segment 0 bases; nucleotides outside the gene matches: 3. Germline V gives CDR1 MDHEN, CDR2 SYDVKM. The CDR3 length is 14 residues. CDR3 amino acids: CASSLGQMNTEAFF. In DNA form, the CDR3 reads TGTGCCAGCAGTCTGGGACAGATGAACACTGAAGCTTTCTTT.

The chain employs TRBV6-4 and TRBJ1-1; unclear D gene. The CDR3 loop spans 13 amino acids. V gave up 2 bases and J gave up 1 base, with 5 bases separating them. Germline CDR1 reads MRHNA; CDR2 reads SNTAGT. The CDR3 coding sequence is TGTGCCAGCAGTGACGCTAGGAACACTGAAGCTTTCTTT. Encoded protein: CASSDARNTEAFF.

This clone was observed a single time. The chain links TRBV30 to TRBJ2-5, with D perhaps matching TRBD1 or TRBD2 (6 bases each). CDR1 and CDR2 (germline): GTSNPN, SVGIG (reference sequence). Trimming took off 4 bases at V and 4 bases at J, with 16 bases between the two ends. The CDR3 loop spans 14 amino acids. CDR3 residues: CAWIGGHLSETQYF. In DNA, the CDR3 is TGTGCCTGGATTGGGGGGCACTTATCAGAGACCCAGTACTTC.

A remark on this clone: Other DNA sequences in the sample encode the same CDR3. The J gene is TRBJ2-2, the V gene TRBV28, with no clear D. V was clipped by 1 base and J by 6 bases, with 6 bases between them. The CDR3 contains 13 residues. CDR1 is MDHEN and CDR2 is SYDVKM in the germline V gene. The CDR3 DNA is TGTGCCAGCAGTTTATCCGGGCCCGGGGAGCTGTTTTTT. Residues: CASSLSGPGELFF.

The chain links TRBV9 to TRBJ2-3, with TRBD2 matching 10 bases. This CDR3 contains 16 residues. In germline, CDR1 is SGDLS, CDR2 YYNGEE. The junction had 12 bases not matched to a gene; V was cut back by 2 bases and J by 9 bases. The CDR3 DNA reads TGTGCCAGCAGCGTTTGGACTAGCGGAGGGGCAGGGACGCAGTATTTT. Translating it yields CASSVWTSGGAGTQYF. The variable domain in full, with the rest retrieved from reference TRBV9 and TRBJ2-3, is DSGVTQTPKHLITATGQRVTLRCSPRSGDLSVYWYQQSLDQGLQFLIQYYNGEERAKGNILERFSAQQFPDLHSELNLSSLELGDSALYFCASSVWTSGGAGTQYFGPGTRLTVL.

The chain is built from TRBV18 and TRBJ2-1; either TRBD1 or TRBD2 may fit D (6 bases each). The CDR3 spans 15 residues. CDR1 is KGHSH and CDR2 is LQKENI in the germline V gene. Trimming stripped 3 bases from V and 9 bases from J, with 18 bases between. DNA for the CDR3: TGTGCCAGCTCACCCCCTAGTCGGGGGCCAGTTGAGCAGTTCTTC. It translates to CASSPPSRGPVEQFF.

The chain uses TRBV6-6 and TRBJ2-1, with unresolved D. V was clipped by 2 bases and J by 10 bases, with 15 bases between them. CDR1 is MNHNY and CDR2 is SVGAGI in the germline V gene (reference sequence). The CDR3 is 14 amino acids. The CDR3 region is CASSYERLAHEQFF. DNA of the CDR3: TGTGCCAGCAGTTACGAACGGTTGGCACACGAGCAGTTCTTC.

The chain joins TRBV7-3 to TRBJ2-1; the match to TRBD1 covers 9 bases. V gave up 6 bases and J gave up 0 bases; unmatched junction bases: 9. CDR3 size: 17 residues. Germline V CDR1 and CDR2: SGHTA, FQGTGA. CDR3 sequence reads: CASSPGQGSASYNEQFF. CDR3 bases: TGTGCCAGCAGTCCCGGACAGGGGAGCGCCTCCTACAATGAGCAGTTCTTC.

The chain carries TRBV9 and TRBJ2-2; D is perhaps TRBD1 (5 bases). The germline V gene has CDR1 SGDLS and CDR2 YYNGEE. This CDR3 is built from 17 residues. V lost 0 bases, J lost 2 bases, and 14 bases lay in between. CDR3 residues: CASSVVGQVTNTGELFF. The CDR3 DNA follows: TGTGCCAGCAGCGTAGTAGGACAAGTTACTAACACCGGGGAGCTGTTTTTT.

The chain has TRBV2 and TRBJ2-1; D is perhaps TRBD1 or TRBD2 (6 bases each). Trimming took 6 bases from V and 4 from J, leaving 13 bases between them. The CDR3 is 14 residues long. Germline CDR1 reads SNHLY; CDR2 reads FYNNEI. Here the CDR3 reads CASRKGGLYNEQFF. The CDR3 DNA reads TGTGCCAGCAGAAAGGGGGGTCTATACAATGAGCAGTTCTTC.

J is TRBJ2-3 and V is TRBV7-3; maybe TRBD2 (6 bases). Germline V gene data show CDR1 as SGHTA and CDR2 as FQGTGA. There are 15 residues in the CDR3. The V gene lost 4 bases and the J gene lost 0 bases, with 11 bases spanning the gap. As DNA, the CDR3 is TGTGCCAGCAGCTACCTAGCGACTAGCACAGATACGCAGTATTTT. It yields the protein CASSYLATSTDTQYF.

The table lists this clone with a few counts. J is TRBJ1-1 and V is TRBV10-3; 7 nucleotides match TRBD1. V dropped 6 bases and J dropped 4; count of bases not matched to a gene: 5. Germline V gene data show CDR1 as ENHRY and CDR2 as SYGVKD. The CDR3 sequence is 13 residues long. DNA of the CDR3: TGTGCCATCAGGCAGGGGGGAGGCACTGAAGCTTTCTTT. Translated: CAIRQGGGTEAFF.

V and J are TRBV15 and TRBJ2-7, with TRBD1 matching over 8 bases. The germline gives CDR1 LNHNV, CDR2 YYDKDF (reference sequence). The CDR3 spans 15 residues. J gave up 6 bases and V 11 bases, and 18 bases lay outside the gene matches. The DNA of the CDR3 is TGTGCCCGACGGGCGTGGGACAGGAGCCCGGGCGAGCAGTACTTC. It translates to CARRAWDRSPGEQYF.

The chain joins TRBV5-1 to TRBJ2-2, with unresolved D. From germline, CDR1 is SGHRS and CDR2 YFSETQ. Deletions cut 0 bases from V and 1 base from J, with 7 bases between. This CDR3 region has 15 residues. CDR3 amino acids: CASSLGQQNTGELFF. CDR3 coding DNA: TGCGCCAGCAGCTTGGGACAACAGAACACCGGGGAGCTGTTTTTT.

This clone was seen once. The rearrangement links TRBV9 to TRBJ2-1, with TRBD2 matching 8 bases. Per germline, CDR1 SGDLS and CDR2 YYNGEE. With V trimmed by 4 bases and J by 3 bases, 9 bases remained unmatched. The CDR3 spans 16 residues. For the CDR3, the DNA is TGTGCCAGCAGCCCCCGAGGTGGGACTAGCTACAATGAGCAGTTCTTC. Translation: CASSPRGGTSYNEQFF.

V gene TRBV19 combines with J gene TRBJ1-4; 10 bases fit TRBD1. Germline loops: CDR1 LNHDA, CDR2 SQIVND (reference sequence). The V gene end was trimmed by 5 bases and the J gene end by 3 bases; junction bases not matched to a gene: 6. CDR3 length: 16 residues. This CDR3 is CASSPGDRGANEKLFF. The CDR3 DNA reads TGTGCCAGTAGTCCCGGGGACAGGGGAGCTAATGAAAAACTGTTTTTT.

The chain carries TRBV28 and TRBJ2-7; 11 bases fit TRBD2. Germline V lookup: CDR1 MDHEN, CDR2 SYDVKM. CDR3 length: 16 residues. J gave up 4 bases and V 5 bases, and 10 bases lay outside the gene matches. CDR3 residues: CASSGQGLAVQYEQYF. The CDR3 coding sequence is TGTGCCAGCAGTGGGCAGGGACTAGCGGTTCAATACGAGCAGTACTTC.

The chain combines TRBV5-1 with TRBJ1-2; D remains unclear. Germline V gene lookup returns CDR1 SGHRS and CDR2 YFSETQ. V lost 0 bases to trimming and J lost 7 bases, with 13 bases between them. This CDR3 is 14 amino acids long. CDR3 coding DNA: TGCGCCAGCAGCTTGGAGGTCTACTCCGGTGGCTACACCTTC. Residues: CASSLEVYSGGYTF.

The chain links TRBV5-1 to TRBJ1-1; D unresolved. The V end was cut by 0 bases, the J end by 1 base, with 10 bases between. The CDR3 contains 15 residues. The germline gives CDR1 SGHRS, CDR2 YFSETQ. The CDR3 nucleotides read TGCGCCAGCAGCTTGGTTCGACAAGAGAACACTGAAGCTTTCTTT. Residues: CASSLVRQENTEAFF.

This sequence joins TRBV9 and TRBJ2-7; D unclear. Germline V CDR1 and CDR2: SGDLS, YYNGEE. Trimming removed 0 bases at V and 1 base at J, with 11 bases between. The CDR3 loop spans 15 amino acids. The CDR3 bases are TGTGCCAGCAGCGTAGCTCCGTGGAGATCCTACGAGCAGTACTTC. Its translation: CASSVAPWRSYEQYF.